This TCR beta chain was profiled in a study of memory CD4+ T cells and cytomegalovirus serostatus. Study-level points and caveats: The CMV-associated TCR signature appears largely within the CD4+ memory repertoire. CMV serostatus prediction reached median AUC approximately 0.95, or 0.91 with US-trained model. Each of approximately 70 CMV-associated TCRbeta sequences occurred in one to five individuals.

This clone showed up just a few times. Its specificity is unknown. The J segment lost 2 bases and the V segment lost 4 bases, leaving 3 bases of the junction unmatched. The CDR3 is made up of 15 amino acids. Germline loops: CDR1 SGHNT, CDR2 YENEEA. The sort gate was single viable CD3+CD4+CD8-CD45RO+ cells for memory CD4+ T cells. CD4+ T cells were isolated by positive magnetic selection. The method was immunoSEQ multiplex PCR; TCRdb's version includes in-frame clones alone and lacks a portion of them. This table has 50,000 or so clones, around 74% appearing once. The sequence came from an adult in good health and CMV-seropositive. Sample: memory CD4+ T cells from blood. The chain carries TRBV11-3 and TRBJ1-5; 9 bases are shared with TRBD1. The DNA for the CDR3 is TGTGCCAGCAGCTCGCGGACAGGGGGCAATCAGCCCCAGCATTTT. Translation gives CASSSRTGGNQPQHF.